Following are 27 T cell receptor gamma chains from one sample sequenced in a study of gammadelta T cells in human blood. TCRdb reanalysed the RT-PCR reads via CATT. The sample yields 400 to 500 gamma-chain clones, roughly 3% seen once. Sequenced sample: non-Vgamma9Vdelta2 gamma-delta T cells from fetal blood. The source of these receptors is a human fetus.

This clone is large within its sample. J is TRGJ1 or TRGJ2 and V is TRGV10. TRGV10 is an ORF for which the function is uncertain. This CDR3 comprises 11 residues. Unmatched junction bases numbered 11, after V lost 8 bases and J lost 12 bases. CDR3 residues: CAAWDCGRKLF. CDR3 sequence (DNA): TGTGCTGCGTGGGATTGTGGGAGGAAACTCTTT.

This clone qualifies as large. V usage is TRGV9 and J usage is TRGJ1 or TRGJ2. The CDR3 loop spans 13 amino acids. Germline trimming cut 3 bases from V and 0 bases from J; bases unmatched to any gene: 2. Germline V gene sequence: CDR1 GITISATS, CDR2 ISYDGTV (reference sequence). The DNA for the CDR3 is TGTGCCTTGTGGGAGCGGAATTATTATAAGAAACTCTTT. Protein sequence: CALWERNYYKKLF.

As to this clone: TCRdb assigns this DNA the protein of a much larger clone, which departs from its translation at residue 11; this likely reflects a read error, and the protein shown comes from translating the DNA. The chain combines TRGV2 with TRGJ1 or TRGJ2. This CDR3 is built from 13 residues. Germline-derived CDR1 and CDR2 are EGSNGY and YDSYNSKV. CDR3 DNA: TGTGCCACCTGGGATCGATATTATTATAAGATACTCTTT. As protein: CATWDRYYYKILF.

This clone is large within its sample. The gene calls are TRGV9 and TRGJ1 or TRGJ2. CDR3 size: 12 residues. The ends lost 4 bases at V and 5 bases at J; junction bases unmatched: 5. Germline V lookup: CDR1 GITISATS, CDR2 ISYDGTV (reference sequence). The CDR3: CALWDPHYKKLF. In DNA form, the CDR3 reads TGTGCCTTGTGGGACCCTCATTATAAGAAACTCTTT.

This clone is labeled large. This chain joins TRGV9 and TRGJ1 or TRGJ2. The ends lost 6 bases at V and 1 base at J; junction bases unmatched: 0. The CDR3 has 11 amino acids. Germline values: CDR1 GITISATS, CDR2 ISYDGTV (reference sequence). The CDR3 nucleotides read TGTGCCTTGTGGAATTATTATAAGAAACTCTTT. Protein: CALWNYYKKLF.

This clone has a handful of counts. The protein TCRdb lists belongs to a much larger clone and differs from this DNA's translation at residue 4, which points to a read error; the protein shown is made from the DNA. The chain has TRGV4 and TRGJP1. Germline matching of the DNA provided the J gene here, since TCRdb leaves it blank. Trimming took 9 bases from V and 11 from J; bases not matched to a gene: 9. Per the germline V gene, CDR1 is EGSTGY and CDR2 is YDSYTSSV. The CDR3 spans 11 residues. As DNA, the CDR3 is TGTGCCACCCGGGGTAAATGGTTCAAGATATTT. Protein sequence: CATRGKWFKIF.

The V gene is TRGV2, the J gene TRGJ1 or TRGJ2. The CDR3 sequence is 12 residues long. V lost 5 bases to trimming and J lost 6 bases; unmatched junction nucleotides: 7. The germline gives CDR1 EGSNGY, CDR2 YDSYNSKV. The CDR3 coding sequence is TGTGCCACCTGGGTCGGCGCTTATAAGAAACTCTTT. It translates to CATWVGAYKKLF.

This clone is large by share. J is TRGJP2 and V is TRGV2. Trimming at V came to 0 bases and at J to 12 bases, leaving 1 base not matched to a gene. Germline CDR1 reads EGSNGY; CDR2 reads YDSYNSKV. This CDR3 comprises 11 residues. CDR3 protein: CATWDGRIKTF. In DNA, the CDR3 is TGTGCCACCTGGGACGGGCGGATCAAGACGTTT.

Details on this clone: This may be a read error: a much more frequent sequence differs by one nucleotide. This sample includes further DNA sequences coding for the same CDR3. This rearrangement joins TRGV10 to TRGJP1. TRGV10 is placed among ORFs of uncertain function. The V and J ends lost 12 bases and 6 bases, in that order; junction bases with no gene match: 11. CDR3 length: 13 amino acids. The CDR3 spells CAAWDFSGWFKIF. CDR3 DNA sequence: TGTGCTGCATGGGATTTCTCTGGTTGGTTCAAGATATTT.

This clone is labeled as large. This chain links TRGV8 with TRGJP2. CDR1 and CDR2 from the germline V gene are VENAVY and YDSYNSRV. The CDR3 runs to 12 residues. The J segment lost 7 bases and the V segment lost 1 base, leaving 0 bases of the junction unmatched. CDR3 nucleotides: TGTGCCACCTGGGATAGTGATTGGATCAAGACGTTT. Translated, it gives CATWDSDWIKTF.

By proportion, this clone is large. The V and J genes are TRGV5 and TRGJ1 or TRGJ2. This CDR3 is 14 amino acids long. Germline V lookup: CDR1 VINAFY, CDR2 YDVSNSKD. The V gene end was trimmed by 0 bases and the J gene end by 4 bases; junction bases not matched to a gene: 6. CDR3 coding DNA: TGTGCCACCTGGGACAGGCGGCGCTATTATAAGAAACTCTTT. Protein product: CATWDRRRYYKKLF.

The V gene is TRGV2, the J gene TRGJ1 or TRGJ2. CDR1 EGSNGY and CDR2 YDSYNSKV come from the germline V gene. J was trimmed by 7 bases and V by 3 bases; bases with no gene match: 0. The CDR3 is 10 residues long. Here the CDR3 DNA reads TGTGCCACCTGGGACTATAAGAAACTCTTT. This sequence encodes CATWDYKKLF.

By sample fraction, this clone is large. J is TRGJ1 or TRGJ2 and V is TRGV5. Unmatched junction bases numbered 3, after V lost 0 bases and J lost 7 bases. This CDR3 has 12 residues. The germline V gene encodes CDR1 VINAFY and CDR2 YDVSNSKD. The CDR3 DNA follows: TGTGCCACCTGGGACAGGCAGTATAAGAAACTCTTT. This encodes CATWDRQYKKLF.

This clone is large within its sample. This chain uses TRGV2 with TRGJ1 or TRGJ2. Germline CDR1 reads EGSNGY; CDR2 reads YDSYNSKV. This CDR3 region has 12 residues. With 1 base clipped from V and 3 bases from J, the junction kept 0 bases outside the gene matches. CDR3 sequence: CATWDGYYKKLF. In DNA form, the CDR3 reads TGTGCCACCTGGGACGGTTATTATAAGAAACTCTTT.

This clone was found a few times. The amino acid sequence in TCRdb belongs to a much larger clone and departs from this DNA's translation at residue 3, likely a sequencing read error; the sequence shown is translated from the DNA. V usage is TRGV8 and J usage is TRGJP1. The CDR3 is 13 amino acids. Germline assignment: CDR1 VENAVY and CDR2 YDSYNSRV. CDR3 region: CAPWDTTGWFKIF. Written as DNA, the CDR3 is TGTGCCCCCTGGGATACCACTGGTTGGTTCAAGATATTT.

This clone is deemed large (0.1 to 1%). The V and J genes are TRGV3 and TRGJP2. Per germline, CDR1 VTNTFY and CDR2 YDVSTARD (reference sequence). V lost 0 bases and J lost 2; bases outside the gene matches: 6. The CDR3 sequence is 16 residues long. The DNA of the CDR3 is TGTGCCACCTGGGACAGGGGAGGAAGTAGTGATTGGATCAAGACGTTT. This gives the protein CATWDRGGSSDWIKTF.

This clone was seen a handful of times. A read error may produce the germline difference seen at one junction end. This chain joins TRGV5 and TRGJP1. This CDR3 comprises 14 residues. In germline, CDR1 is VINAFY, CDR2 YDVSNSKD. The CDR3 bases are TGTGCCGCCTGGGACAGGCAAGGGGGTTGGTTCAAGATATTT. Translated: CAAWDRQGGWFKIF.

A note on this clone: It differs at one base from a far larger clone, so likely a read error. The chain combines TRGV9 with TRGJ1 or TRGJ2. The CDR3 runs 12 residues. Germline assignment: CDR1 GITISATS and CDR2 ISYDGTV (reference sequence). The CDR3 coding sequence is TGTGCCGTGTGGGAGTTTTATTATAAGAAACTCTTT. This encodes CAVWEFYYKKLF.

This clone is judged large. The gene calls are TRGV8 and TRGJP1. From germline, CDR1 is VENAVY and CDR2 YDSYNSRV. Trimming at V came to 0 bases and at J to 4 bases, leaving 8 bases not matched to a gene. This CDR3 is built from 16 residues. CDR3 DNA: TGTGCCACCTGGGATAGGAAGGATGGCACTGGTTGGTTCAAGATATTT. Translation: CATWDRKDGTGWFKIF.

About this clone: A far more abundant clone sits one base away, making this likely a read error. The J gene is TRGJ1 or TRGJ2, the V gene TRGV9. Losses at the gene ends were 2 bases for V and 0 bases for J; bases not matched to a gene: 4. Germline V gives CDR1 GITISATS, CDR2 ISYDGTV (reference sequence). The CDR3 has 14 amino acids. CDR3 in DNA: TGTGCCTTGTGGGAGGCCACGAATTATTATAAGAAACTCTTT. Translation gives CALWEATNYYKKLF.

This clone was counted between two and nine times. TCRdb pairs this DNA with a much larger clone's protein that differs at residue 6, likely a read error; the protein shown was translated from the DNA. The V call is TRGV8, the J call TRGJP1. The J gene was missing in TCRdb and was found by matching the end of the DNA to germline. Per the germline V gene, CDR1 is VENAVY and CDR2 is YDSYNSRV. V trimming: 3 bases; J trimming: 3 bases; junction bases outside the gene matches: 1. The CDR3 runs to 13 residues. In DNA, the CDR3 is TGTGCCACCTGGGATGCCACTGGTTGGTTCAAGATATTT. The encoded protein is CATWDATGWFKIF.

The table lists this clone with a few counts. This DNA's translation differs at residue 5 from TCRdb's protein, which comes from a much larger clone; a read error is likely, and the protein shown is translated from the DNA. The V and J genes are TRGV2 and TRGJP1. Germline CDR1 reads EGSNGY; CDR2 reads YDSYNSKV. This CDR3 is built from 13 residues. The J segment lost 1 base and the V segment lost 5 bases, leaving 1 base of the junction unmatched. The CDR3 DNA sequence: TGTGCCACCTGGGTTACCACTGGTTGGTTCAAGATATTT. Translated: CATWVTTGWFKIF.

In this sample, this clone is large. The gene calls are TRGV5 and TRGJP. The CDR3 sequence is 14 residues long. Per germline, CDR1 VINAFY and CDR2 YDVSNSKD. Trimming at V came to 6 bases and at J to 4 bases, leaving 0 bases not matched to a gene. This chain's CDR3 is CATWQELGKKIKVF. CDR3 bases: TGTGCCACCTGGCAAGAGTTGGGCAAAAAAATCAAGGTATTT.

This clone has more than one count but fewer than ten. This could be a read error, since a much larger clone is one nucleotide away. This sequence joins TRGV10 and TRGJ1 or TRGJ2. TRGV10 is an ORF, and what it does is uncertain. V shed 8 bases, J shed 0 bases, and the junction held 2 bases outside the gene matches. CDR3 length: 12 amino acids. The CDR3 loop is CAAWENYYKKLF. As DNA, the CDR3 is TGTGCTGCGTGGGAGAATTATTATAAGAAACTCTTT.

By sample share, this clone is large (0.1 to 1%). J is TRGJ1 or TRGJ2 and V is TRGV10. TRGV10 is an ORF, with its function uncertain. The CDR3 length is 12 residues. The V and J ends lost 8 bases and 3 bases, in that order; junction bases with no gene match: 5. This CDR3 is CAAWDLYYKKLF. CDR3 coding DNA: TGTGCTGCGTGGGATCTTTATTATAAGAAACTCTTT.

This clone is categorized as hyperexpanded. V is TRGV3 and J is TRGJ1 or TRGJ2. Germline loops: CDR1 VTNTFY, CDR2 YDVSTARD (reference sequence). The CDR3 extends over 15 amino acids. With V trimmed by 0 bases and J by 4 bases, 9 bases remained unmatched. The CDR3 nucleotides read TGTGCCACCTGGGACAGGCCCCTTCTCTATTATAAGAAACTCTTT. Translating gives CATWDRPLLYYKKLF.

By share, this clone ranks as large. The genes are TRGV2 and TRGJ1 or TRGJ2. CDR1 and CDR2 from the germline V gene are EGSNGY and YDSYNSKV. The CDR3 is 14 amino acids. V gave up 0 bases and J gave up 4 bases; unmatched junction bases: 6. CDR3 residues: CATWDGPEYYKKLF. DNA for the CDR3: TGTGCCACCTGGGACGGGCCCGAGTATTATAAGAAACTCTTT.